One sample yielded the 20 T cell receptor beta chains listed below, sequenced in a study of OX40 agonist ivuxolimab in advanced cancers. Only in-frame clones appear in the TCRdb table, and some are missing; sequencing was by immunoSEQ multiplex PCR. This sample carries under 85,000 clones, around 87% of them seen once, and the ten largest clones take about 0.25%. The source was CD4+ or CD8+ T cells sorted from blood, collected in a trial of the OX40 agonist ivuxolimab. These receptors came from an adult with an advanced solid tumor such as melanoma, head and neck, liver or kidney cancer.

J is TRBJ2-1 and V is TRBV5-4, with D unresolved. V lost 0 bases, J lost 6 bases, and 16 bases lay in between. Germline assignment: CDR1 SGHNT and CDR2 YYREEE (reference sequence). This CDR3 spans 16 amino acids. The CDR3 sequence: CASSLEIGRRPNEQFF. CDR3 nucleotide sequence: TGTGCCAGCAGCTTGGAGATCGGGCGGAGACCCAATGAGCAGTTCTTC. Complete variable domain (other parts from reference TRBV5-4 and TRBJ2-1): ETGVTQSPTHLIKTRGQQVTLRCSSQSGHNTVSWYQQALGQGPQFIFQYYREEENGRGNFPPRFSGLQFPNYSSELNVNALELDDSALYLCASSLEIGRRPNEQFFGPGTRLTVL.

This clone was detected only once. V is TRBV7-6 and J is TRBJ2-7; possible D gene TRBD1, 6 bases. The CDR3 extends over 15 amino acids. Germline V gives CDR1 SGHVS, CDR2 FNYEAQ. The ends were cut back, 0 bases at V and 2 bases at J, with 11 bases in the middle. The CDR3, as DNA: TGTGCCAGCAGCTTAGCGCTTCGGGACACCTACGAGCAGTACTTC. Encoded protein: CASSLALRDTYEQYF. The whole variable domain, filled in from reference TRBV7-6 and TRBJ2-7, reads GAGVSQSPRYKVTKRGQDVALRCDPISGHVSLYWYRQALGQGPEFLTYFNYEAQQDKSGLPNDRFSAERPEGSISTLTIQRTEQRDSAMYRCASSLALRDTYEQYFGPGTRLTVT.

This chain joins TRBV27 and TRBJ1-6, with D maybe TRBD1 (5 bases). Per the germline V gene, CDR1 is MNHEY and CDR2 is SMNVEV (reference sequence). V was cut by 2 bases and J by 4 bases, with 15 bases left in between. The CDR3 is 17 residues long. CDR3 region: CASSLKPGSTYNSPLHF. As DNA, the CDR3 is TGTGCCAGCAGTTTAAAGCCAGGGTCAACGTATAATTCACCCCTCCACTTT.

CDR3 nucleotides: TGTGCCAGCAGCTCTCTAACCTGGGACATGGGGAAGGAAAAACTGTTTTTT. It yields the protein CASSSLTWDMGKEKLFF. The genes are TRBV5-6 and TRBJ1-4; maybe TRBD1 (6 bases). Deletions cut 3 bases from V and 8 bases from J, with 23 bases between. CDR3 length equals 17 residues. Germline CDR1 is SGHDT and CDR2 is YYEEEE.

The chain employs TRBV11-3 and TRBJ2-3; 11 bases are a match to TRBD2. The J segment lost 3 bases and the V segment lost 6 bases, leaving 5 bases of the junction unmatched. CDR3 length equals 15 residues. CDR1 and CDR2 from the germline V gene are SGHNT and YENEEA. The CDR3 region has the DNA TGTGCCAGCAGTGCGACTAGCGGGGCGACAGATACGCAGTATTTT. Translating it yields CASSATSGATDTQYF.

V is TRBV2 and J is TRBJ2-5; a possible D gene is TRBD1 (5 bases). Between the trimmed V and J ends, which lost 8 bases and 1 base, there was a span of 8 bases. This CDR3 is 12 amino acids long. The germline gives CDR1 SNHLY, CDR2 FYNNEI. The CDR3 loop reads CASVTGQETQYF. The CDR3 DNA reads as TGTGCCAGCGTTACAGGCCAAGAGACCCAGTACTTC.

V is TRBV10-2 and J is TRBJ2-5; 9 bases are shared with TRBD2. The V gene end was trimmed by 9 bases and the J gene end by 5 bases; junction bases not matched to a gene: 7. Germline CDR1 and CDR2: WSHSY and SAAADI. CDR3 length equals 13 residues. The DNA for the CDR3 is TGCGCCAGTTGTTTTGCGGGAGGGGAGACCCAGTACTTC. Its protein product is CASCFAGGETQYF.

V and J are TRBV28 and TRBJ2-5, with TRBD1 as a possible D gene (5 bases). Germline CDR1 and CDR2: MDHEN and SYDVKM. The CDR3 consists of 13 residues. V was pared by 5 bases and J by 1 base, with 8 bases between. Here the CDR3 reads CASSVTVQETQYF. Written as DNA, the CDR3 is TGTGCCAGCAGTGTGACAGTCCAAGAGACCCAGTACTTC. The full variable domain, completed using reference TRBV28 and TRBJ2-5, is DVKVTQSSRYLVKRTGEKVFLECVQDMDHENMFWYRQDPGLGLRLIYFSYDVKMKEKGDIPEGYSVSREKKERFSLILESASTNQTSMYLCASSVTVQETQYFGPGTRLLVL.

The table lists this clone with a count of one. The rearrangement uses TRBV6-5 and TRBJ2-4; 8 nucleotides agree with TRBD2. Germline lookup yields CDR1 MNHEY and CDR2 SVGAGI. V trimming: 2 bases; J trimming: 10 bases; junction bases outside the gene matches: 10. The CDR3 runs to 15 residues. CDR3 in DNA: TGTGCCAGCAGTTACGATGCTAGCGGGTTATATATTCAGTACTTC. It translates to CASSYDASGLYIQYF.

The CDR3 sequence is CSVDSGTPTSYNEQFF. CDR3 in DNA: TGCAGCGTTGATTCCGGGACACCAACCTCCTACAATGAGCAGTTCTTC. The V gene is TRBV29-1, the J gene TRBJ2-1; a weak D match, TRBD1 (6 bases). The CDR3 spans 16 residues. Per germline, CDR1 SQVTM and CDR2 ANQGSEA. V was pared by 3 bases and J by 0 bases, with 15 bases between.

The J gene is TRBJ1-4, the V gene TRBV19, with D possibly matching TRBD1 (6 bases). V lost 3 bases to trimming and J lost 5 bases, with 13 bases between them. CDR1 and CDR2 (germline): LNHDA, SQIVND (reference sequence). The CDR3 is 15 amino acids. The CDR3 DNA reads TGTGCCAGTAGTATCGGCGGGGGGCGAAATGAAAAACTGTTTTTT. Protein sequence: CASSIGGGRNEKLFF.

The chain employs TRBV6-5 and TRBJ2-1; D not certain. The germline gives CDR1 MNHEY, CDR2 SVGAGI. The CDR3 runs to 15 residues. The germline V and J ends were trimmed by 2 bases and 3 bases, with 11 bases remaining between them. The CDR3: CASSYARHFYNEQFF. In DNA, the CDR3 is TGTGCCAGCAGTTACGCCCGACATTTCTACAATGAGCAGTTCTTC.

The chain links TRBV6-5 to TRBJ2-2; TRBD2 might be the D (5 bases). There are 15 residues in the CDR3. With 6 bases removed from V and 3 bases from J, the gap between germline ends came to 14 bases. Germline V gene sequence: CDR1 MNHEY, CDR2 SVGAGI. CDR3 DNA sequence: TGTGCCAGCAGGCCTGGGAGTCGGGACACCGGGGAGCTGTTTTTT. The encoded protein is CASRPGSRDTGELFF.

This chain uses TRBV4-1 with TRBJ2-4; 15 bases are shared with TRBD2. With V trimmed by 5 bases and J by 1 base, 6 bases remained unmatched. The germline V gene encodes CDR1 MGHRA and CDR2 YSYEKL. CDR3 length: 18 residues. The CDR3, as DNA: TGCGCCAGCAGCGAGACCGGGACTAGCGGGAGGGCCAAAAACATTCAGTACTTC. As protein: CASSETGTSGRAKNIQYF.

The V and J genes are TRBV7-2 and TRBJ1-1; a possible D gene is TRBD1 (6 bases). From germline, CDR1 is SGHTA and CDR2 FQGNSA. Trimming removed 4 bases from V and 11 bases from J, with 14 bases in between. This CDR3 spans 12 amino acids. Written as DNA, the CDR3 is TGTGCCAGCAGCTCGAACAGGGTGGGGGCTTTCTTT. This codes for CASSSNRVGAFF.

The chain employs TRBV18 and TRBJ2-1, with TRBD1 matching over 7 bases. Trimming at V came to 2 bases and at J to 5 bases, leaving 3 bases not matched to a gene. This CDR3 has 14 amino acids. The germline V gene encodes CDR1 KGHSH and CDR2 LQKENI. The CDR3 sequence is CASSPDRDHNEQFF. The CDR3 DNA reads TGTGCCAGCTCACCAGACAGGGACCACAATGAGCAGTTCTTC.

The chain employs TRBV6-1 and TRBJ2-2; D might be TRBD1 (5 bases). V lost 2 bases and J 0 bases, leaving 10 bases between the germline ends. The CDR3 is made up of 16 amino acids. The germline V gene encodes CDR1 MNHNS and CDR2 SASEGT. The CDR3 here is CASSEYRTPNTGELFF. CDR3 nucleotide sequence: TGTGCCAGCAGTGAATATCGGACACCGAACACCGGGGAGCTGTTTTTT.

The chain combines TRBV6-1 with TRBJ2-3, with D perhaps matching TRBD2 (5 bases). Germline V CDR1 and CDR2: MNHNS, SASEGT. The V gene lost 2 bases and the J gene lost 6 bases, with 15 bases spanning the gap. The CDR3 covers 15 residues. The CDR3 here is CASSESGSSADTQYF. CDR3 nucleotides: TGTGCCAGCAGTGAAAGCGGCTCGTCCGCCGATACGCAGTATTTT.

In its sample, this clone was seen once. The chain uses TRBV5-1 and TRBJ2-7; D is possibly TRBD1 or TRBD2 (5 bases each). The CDR3 runs 14 residues. The germline V gene has CDR1 SGHRS and CDR2 YFSETQ. Trimming cost V 0 bases and J 7 bases, with 14 bases left between them. The CDR3 coding sequence is TGCGCCAGCAGCTTGGACGGGGACCGGAGGGAGCAGTACTTC. Its protein is CASSLDGDRREQYF.

The rearrangement joins TRBV7-9 to TRBJ1-3; 7 bases agree with TRBD1. The CDR3 length is 16 residues. V was clipped by 1 base and J by 0 bases; unmatched bases: 3. Looked up from germline, CDR1 is SEHNR and CDR2 is FQNEAQ (reference sequence). CDR3 nucleotides: TGTGCCAGCAGCTTAGTTCAGGGGGTCTCTGGAAACACCATATATTTT. Translation gives CASSLVQGVSGNTIYF.